This TCR beta chain was documented in a study of radiotherapy plus CTLA-4 blockade in lung cancer. Clones were read by immunoSEQ multiplex PCR, and TCRdb kept only the in-frame ones, dropping some. The table lists 45,000 or so clones, roughly 76% of them singletons. This clone was counted only a few times. With ipilimumab providing CTLA-4 blockade, focal radiation was administered to patients who had chemo-refractory metastatic non-small-cell lung cancer. Germline CDR1 is SQVTM and CDR2 is ANQGSEA. Trimming shortened V by 5 bases and J by 1 base, and 5 bases separated the two germline ends. This CDR3 has 11 residues.

Source: peripheral blood, taken from a patient treated with radiotherapy plus ipilimumab. The V and J genes are TRBV29-1 and TRBJ1-1; D gene uncertain. This TCR was sampled from a human donor with non-small cell lung cancer who had stable disease on radiotherapy plus ipilimumab. CDR3 sequence (DNA): TGCAGCGTTCTGGAGAACACTGAAGCTTTCTTT. Translation: CSVLENTEAFF.